This TCR beta chain was recovered during a study of blood T cell repertoires in COVID-19. Study-level background: In each case, the material was cDNA or gDNA derived from T cells, B-cell-depleted T cells, or PBMCs.

Sequenced by immunoSEQ multiplex PCR; TCRdb stores in-frame clones only, minus some. The sample includes under 300,000 clones, more than 80% of them seen just once. All recovered Cohort 3 donors got two negative PCRs, got clearance, or saw symptom resolution. Germline CDR1 is MDHEN and CDR2 is SYDVKM. The CDR3 length is 15 residues. V shed 4 bases and J shed 4 bases, with 16 bases lying between them. The table lists this clone with a count of one. This chain joins TRBV28 and TRBJ1-1, with a possible D match to TRBD1 (5 bases). The sample consisted of PBMCs or T cells enriched from blood (not recorded which). The receptor comes from a woman aged 18-35 years who had recovered from COVID-19. This chain's CDR3 is CASSYFGGVGTEAFF. The CDR3 DNA follows: TGTGCCAGCAGTTACTTTGGGGGGGTGGGCACTGAAGCTTTCTTT.